This T cell receptor (beta chain) was sequenced for a study of Graves' ophthalmopathy and Graves' hyperthyroidism. This clonotype was detected many times. Transcripts of RNA were the source for amplifying TCR beta CDR3 regions. Second-round multiplex PCR followed a first-round RT-PCR using HTBI primers. Each CDR3 protein is one row after TCRdb ran MiXCR on the multiplex PCR reads. The sample has about 380,000 distinct CDR3 sequences, 15% to 19% seen once. The clonotype originates from a woman younger than 30 with stable Graves' hyperthyroidism. Input material: peripheral blood.

CDR3 loop: CASSPWDRLEAFF. The CDR3 DNA reads as TGTGCCAGCAGCCCTTGGGACAGACTTGAAGCTTTCTTT. V and J are TRBV11-2 and TRBJ1-1, with 7 bases identical to TRBD1. The CDR3 sequence is 13 residues long. Germline V gene lookup returns CDR1 SGHAT and CDR2 FQNNGV. Trimming at V came to 5 bases and at J to 7 bases, leaving 7 bases not matched to a gene.